This is a list of T cell receptor beta chains from one sample in a study of blood T cell repertoires in COVID-19. The protocol was immunoSEQ multiplex PCR, while the TCRdb copy is restricted to in-frame clones and leaves out a portion. The table lists a few hundred thousand clones, 86% of them singletons. The sequenced sample was peripheral blood. The origin of the receptors is a woman aged 50 to 60 with acute or convalescent COVID-19. Both conserved end residues are part of each CDR3.

j_call | v_call | cdr3_length | cdr3_aa
TRBJ1-2 | TRBV27 | 13 | CASSSPTNYGYTF
TRBJ2-1 | TRBV5-1 | 11 | CASSPDRAKFF
TRBJ2-3 | TRBV6-5 | 13 | CASNLLGTDTQYF
TRBJ2-3 | TRBV29-1 | 14 | CSVEDPGTADTQYF
TRBJ1-2 | TRBV7-9 | 15 | CASSSTDSGWYGYTF
TRBJ2-7 | TRBV4-2 | 15 | CASSQELAGGYEQYF
TRBJ2-7 | TRBV28 | 16 | CASSTLAGGMAHEQYF
TRBJ2-1 | TRBV10-3 | 15 | CAIRAGSAGDNEQFF
TRBJ2-3 | TRBV5-1 | 16 | CASSFLRDRVTDTQYF
TRBJ1-1 | TRBV19 | 17 | CASSIQGSGRYNTEAFF
TRBJ1-4 | TRBV6-2/TRBV6-3 | 15 | CASSRGHPDNEKLFF
TRBJ2-7 | TRBV7-2 | 15 | CASSLDYAQAYEQYF
TRBJ2-7 | TRBV28 | 13 | CASFSGTGYEQYF
TRBJ2-1 | TRBV4-3 | 16 | CASSHTTSGSYNEQFF
TRBJ2-1 | TRBV24-1 | 15 | CATSDFSSPYNEQFF
TRBJ1-5 | TRBV10-3 | 14 | CAISAGTGSQPQHF
TRBJ2-1 | TRBV18 | 16 | CASSRLQTGVGDEQFF
TRBJ2-3 | TRBV18 | 13 | CASSPELTRTQYF
TRBJ1-2 | TRBV9 | 15 | CASSPRTGPHYGYTF
TRBJ1-3 | TRBV15 | 14 | CATSPGQWGNTIYF
TRBJ1-2 | TRBV27 | 13 | CAIHRGNNYGYTF
TRBJ1-1 | TRBV19 | 12 | CASRRRRETAFF
TRBJ1-1 | TRBV7-9 | 12 | CASWGQASEAFF
TRBJ1-1 | TRBV7-2 | 14 | CASSLRQGNTEAFF
TRBJ1-1 | TRBV28 | 15 | CASSPTTVMNTEAFF
TRBJ1-1 | TRBV6-6 | 13 | CASSERTGGEAFF
TRBJ1-4 | TRBV30 | 15 | CACDRELKTNEKLFF
TRBJ1-3 | TRBV7-2 | 14 | CASSPTGNGNTIYF
TRBJ2-5 | TRBV5-1 | 13 | CASSPTELETQYF
TRBJ1-5 | TRBV6-1 | 13 | CASSEQGDQPQHF
TRBJ2-7 | TRBV18 | 14 | CASSLRRTSYEQYF
TRBJ2-2 | TRBV9 | 17 | CASSAPPGSANTGELFF
TRBJ1-2 | TRBV5-1 | 14 | CASSPPTGSYGYTF
TRBJ1-2 | TRBV29-1 | 13 | CSGATGENYGYTF
TRBJ1-6 | TRBV5-4 | 14 | CASRPGQENSPLHF
TRBJ1-2 | TRBV10-3 | 13 | CAISDRGDYGYTF
TRBJ2-1 | TRBV30 | 14 | CAWSLGQDHNEQFF
TRBJ1-4 | TRBV4-2 | 14 | CASSRTGWEEKLFF
TRBJ2-5 | TRBV30 | 14 | CAWLAGRAQETQYF
TRBJ2-1 | TRBV9 | 15 | CASSVRLAGVNEQFF